What follows are 27 T cell receptor beta chains derived from one specimen sequenced in a study of blood T cell repertoires in COVID-19. Sequenced by immunoSEQ multiplex PCR; TCRdb stores in-frame clones only, minus some. The sample includes about 170,000 clones, around 82% of them seen just once. Sequenced material: peripheral blood. The origin of the receptors is a middle-aged woman with COVID-19, enrolled during active disease.

The chain has TRBV6-2 or TRBV6-3 and TRBJ2-1; 10 nucleotides agree with TRBD2. With V trimmed by 4 bases and J by 5 bases, 14 bases remained unmatched. Germline V lookup: CDR1 MNHEY, CDR2 SVGEGT. This CDR3 spans 18 amino acids. The CDR3 loop reads CASSSLRRTSGTNNEQFF. CDR3 nucleotide sequence: TGTGCCAGCAGTTCCCTACGTCGGACTAGCGGAACCAACAATGAGCAGTTCTTC.

The gene calls are TRBV7-3 and TRBJ2-3, with 12 bases identical to TRBD2. Germline CDR1 is SGHTA and CDR2 is FQGTGA. The CDR3 length is 19 residues. The V and J ends lost 5 bases and 3 bases, in that order; junction bases with no gene match: 15. This CDR3 is CASSPSGGWTSGKTDTQYF. As DNA, the CDR3 is TGTGCCAGCAGCCCGTCGGGGGGGTGGACTAGCGGGAAGACAGATACGCAGTATTTT. Complete variable domain (other parts from reference TRBV7-3 and TRBJ2-3): GAGVSQTPSNKVTEKGKYVELRCDPISGHTALYWYRQSLGQGPEFLIYFQGTGAADDSGLPNDRFFAVRPEGSVSTLKIQRTERGDSAVYLCASSPSGGWTSGKTDTQYFGPGTRLTVL.

The chain combines TRBV2 with TRBJ2-1; no reliable D call. The CDR3 is 13 amino acids. From germline, CDR1 is SNHLY and CDR2 FYNNEI. The V and J ends lost 6 bases and 5 bases respectively, with 11 bases between them. The CDR3 reads CASRADWNNEQFF. The CDR3 region has the DNA TGTGCCAGCAGGGCCGACTGGAACAATGAGCAGTTCTTC.

The V gene is TRBV29-1, the J gene TRBJ1-2; 9 positions agree with TRBD1. The trim removed 5 bases at V and 4 bases at J, leaving 8 bases unmatched. This CDR3 comprises 14 residues. Germline V gene data show CDR1 as SQVTM and CDR2 as ANQGSEA. The CDR3, as DNA: TGCAGCGTTACCCACAGGGGGCAAGGCTATGGCTACACCTTC. Its translation is CSVTHRGQGYGYTF. The complete variable domain, with remaining parts taken from reference TRBV29-1 and TRBJ1-2, reads SAVISQKPSRDICQRGTSLTIQCQVDSQVTMMFWYRQQPGQSLTLIATANQGSEATYESGFVIDKFPISRPNLTFSTLTVSNMSPEDSSIYLCSVTHRGQGYGYTFGSGTRLTVV.

As regards this clone: This specimen includes other DNA sequences encoding the same CDR3. This chain uses TRBV19 with TRBJ1-5; D is unresolved. The germline CDR1 and CDR2 sequences are LNHDA and SQIVND (reference sequence). The CDR3 totals 13 residues. With 2 bases removed from V and 4 bases from J, the gap between germline ends came to 6 bases. CDR3 nucleotides: TGTGCCAGTAGTATATCAGGAAATCAGCCCCAGCATTTT. This codes for CASSISGNQPQHF.

This clone was recorded many times. V is TRBV4-1 and J is TRBJ2-1; D possibly corresponds to TRBD1 (6 bases). Looked up from germline, CDR1 is MGHRA and CDR2 is YSYEKL. Trimming removed 2 bases at V and 3 bases at J, with 8 bases between. The CDR3 spans 14 residues. CDR3 residues: CASSQWDNYNEQFF. The CDR3 nucleotides read TGCGCCAGCAGCCAATGGGACAACTACAATGAGCAGTTCTTC.

This clone came up many times. Compared with germline, one end of the junction differs, possibly owing to a read error. The chain carries TRBV19 and TRBJ1-6; TRBD1 matches at 8 bases. CDR1 is LNHDA, CDR2 SQIVND, per germline (reference sequence). The CDR3 length is 12 residues. The DNA of the CDR3 is TGTGCCAGTAGTACCTACCAGGGGGCGAAGTTCTTT. Translating it yields CASSTYQGAKFF.

The chain is built from TRBV4-1 and TRBJ1-2, with 9 bases fitting TRBD1. The CDR3 length is 14 residues. The V segment lost 5 bases and the J segment 4 bases; nucleotides outside the gene matches: 5. Germline V gene data show CDR1 as MGHRA and CDR2 as YSYEKL. In DNA, the CDR3 is TGCGCCAGCAGCACAGGACAGGGGCCCTATGGCTACACCTTC. This gives the protein CASSTGQGPYGYTF.

This clone was recorded at least ten times. The V and J genes are TRBV4-1 and TRBJ2-7; 7 nucleotides align to TRBD1. CDR1 and CDR2 (germline): MGHRA, YSYEKL. This CDR3 has 16 residues. Trimming took 4 bases from V and 3 from J; bases not matched to a gene: 12. CDR3 residues: CASSLVRGTEGYEQYF. Written as DNA, the CDR3 is TGCGCCAGCAGCCTTGTGAGAGGGACAGAAGGCTACGAGCAGTACTTC.

The chain combines TRBV7-8 with TRBJ1-5, with D tentatively TRBD1 (6 bases). V shed 1 base and J shed 4 bases, with 14 bases lying between them. Per the germline V gene, CDR1 is SGHVS and CDR2 is FQNEAQ. There are 16 residues in the CDR3. CDR3 amino acids: CASSLVAGTGNQPQHF. The CDR3 region has the DNA TGTGCCAGCAGCTTAGTCGCCGGAACAGGGAATCAGCCCCAGCATTTT.

The genes are TRBV19 and TRBJ1-5; possibly TRBD1 for D (6 bases). Germline values: CDR1 LNHDA, CDR2 SQIVND (reference sequence). The CDR3 covers 13 residues. Trimming shortened V by 4 bases and J by 11 bases, and 15 bases separated the two germline ends. The DNA for the CDR3 is TGTGCCAGTAGTAACCAGGGAGAGGGGGCCCAGCATTTT. Translated: CASSNQGEGAQHF.

The chain couples TRBV4-1 to TRBJ1-6; 9 nucleotides align to TRBD1. The CDR3 totals 16 residues. Germline V gives CDR1 MGHRA, CDR2 YSYEKL. V lost 4 bases, J lost 9 bases, and 10 bases stayed unmatched. The CDR3 coding sequence is TGCGCCAGCAGCCCTACACCCACAGGGGGCGGTTCACCCCTCCACTTT. Translation: CASSPTPTGGGSPLHF.

Relative to its sample, this clone is medium-sized. This sample also contains other DNA sequences that code for the same CDR3. The genes are TRBV9 and TRBJ2-3; TRBD2 matches 9 bases. Germline loops: CDR1 SGDLS, CDR2 YYNGEE. The CDR3 covers 15 residues. After removal of 0 bases from V and 6 bases from J, the junction contained 5 bases not matched to a gene. Here the CDR3 DNA reads TGTGCCAGCAGCGTAGGTGGCGGGAGGGCCGATACGCAGTATTTT. Encoded protein: CASSVGGGRADTQYF.

Regarding this clone: This sample includes further DNA sequences coding for the same CDR3. The chain links TRBV18 to TRBJ2-3; D gene uncertain. The CDR3 runs 11 residues. The ends were cut back, 3 bases at V and 6 bases at J, with 4 bases in the middle. From germline, CDR1 is KGHSH and CDR2 LQKENI. Written as DNA, the CDR3 is TGTGCCAGCTCACCGAGTGATACGCAGTATTTT. Its protein is CASSPSDTQYF.

This clone was detected once. The V and J genes are TRBV14 and TRBJ2-1; no clear D gene. V was clipped by 4 bases and J by 5 bases, with 12 bases between them. CDR1 SGHDN and CDR2 FVKESK come from the germline V gene. This CDR3 has 14 amino acids. DNA of the CDR3: TGTGCCAGCAGCCCCGAATGGGCAAACAATGAGCAGTTCTTC. This sequence encodes CASSPEWANNEQFF. The full variable domain, its missing parts supplied by reference TRBV14 and TRBJ2-1, is EAGVTQFPSHSVIEKGQTVTLRCDPISGHDNLYWYRRVMGKEIKFLLHFVKESKQDESGMPNNRFLAERTGGTYSTLKVQPAELEDSGVYFCASSPEWANNEQFFGPGTRLTVL.

The chain links TRBV20-1 to TRBJ2-7, with TRBD2 matching over 9 bases. The ends lost 3 bases at V and 4 bases at J; junction bases unmatched: 10. This CDR3 spans 15 amino acids. Germline assignment: CDR1 DFQATT and CDR2 SNEGSKA (reference sequence). Here the CDR3 reads CSASSPTSGTYEQYF. The CDR3 DNA reads as TGCAGTGCTAGTAGCCCGACTAGCGGCACTTACGAGCAGTACTTC.

The rearrangement uses TRBV11-2 and TRBJ1-5, with no clear D. This CDR3 has 14 residues. Germline CDR1 reads SGHAT; CDR2 reads FQNNGV. Deletions cut 2 bases from V and 0 bases from J, with 5 bases between. CDR3 region: CASSLTYSNQPQHF. CDR3 DNA sequence: TGTGCCAGCAGCTTAACCTATAGCAATCAGCCCCAGCATTTT.

V and J are TRBV29-1 and TRBJ1-2; D is ambiguous. This CDR3 region has 13 residues. CDR1 is SQVTM, CDR2 ANQGSEA, per germline. The V gene lost 4 bases and the J gene lost 4 bases, with 13 bases spanning the gap. In DNA, the CDR3 is TGCAGCGTTGGTGGCGGAGCCATCTATGGCTACACCTTC. Its protein product is CSVGGGAIYGYTF.

This rearrangement joins TRBV19 to TRBJ2-5, with TRBD2 as a possible D gene (5 bases). CDR1 LNHDA and CDR2 SQIVND come from the germline V gene (reference sequence). Trimming took 4 bases from V and 4 from J, leaving 16 bases between them. The CDR3 length is 15 residues. The CDR3 reads CASSTPRDQRETQYF. CDR3 DNA sequence: TGTGCCAGTAGTACTCCCCGGGATCAAAGAGAGACCCAGTACTTC.

The CDR3 sequence is CASSYSTGQPQHF. The CDR3, as DNA: TGTGCCAGCAGTTACTCGACGGGTCAGCCCCAGCATTTT. The rearrangement uses TRBV6-5 and TRBJ1-5, with D hard to call. Trimming took off 0 bases at V and 6 bases at J, with 6 bases between the two ends. CDR3 size: 13 residues. In germline, CDR1 is MNHEY, CDR2 SVGAGI.

The chain carries TRBV5-1 and TRBJ2-1, with 10 bases aligning to TRBD2. Germline CDR1 reads SGHRS; CDR2 reads YFSETQ. V trimming: 4 bases; J trimming: 4 bases; junction bases outside the gene matches: 5. The CDR3 is made up of 15 amino acids. CDR3 nucleotide sequence: TGCGCCAGCAGCCGGACTAGCGGCGTTTACAATGAGCAGTTCTTC. Protein: CASSRTSGVYNEQFF.

Of note for this clone: A read error may account for a junction end that differs from germline. V and J are TRBV3-1 (or the pseudogene TRBV3-2) and TRBJ1-1; D is uncertain. From germline, CDR1 is LGHDT and CDR2 YNNKEL (reference sequence). CDR3 length: 14 amino acids. CDR3: CASSQFEVNSEAFF. CDR3 sequence (DNA): TGTGCCAGCAGCCAATTCGAAGTAAACAGTGAAGCTTTCTTT.

The rearrangement joins TRBV5-8 to TRBJ1-2, with a possible D match to TRBD1 (6 bases). Germline lookup yields CDR1 SGHTS and CDR2 YDEGEE. There are 13 residues in the CDR3. Deletions cut 4 bases from V and 5 bases from J, with 12 bases between. CDR3 region: CASSDGQTYGYTF. The CDR3 region has the DNA TGTGCCAGCAGCGATGGACAGACTTATGGCTACACCTTC. Combining the CDR3 with reference TRBV5-8 and TRBJ1-2 gives the whole variable domain EAGVTQSPTHLIKTRGQQATLRCSPISGHTSVYWYQQALGLGLQFLLWYDEGEERNRGNFPPRFSGRQFPNYSSELNVNALELEDSALYLCASSDGQTYGYTFGSGTRLTVV.

CDR3 residues: CASSSLAGLYNEQFF. CDR3 in DNA: TGTGCCAGCAGTTCCCTAGCGGGACTATACAATGAGCAGTTCTTC. J is TRBJ2-1 and V is TRBV27; 9 positions match TRBD2. V gave up 4 bases and J gave up 4 bases; unmatched junction bases: 5. This CDR3 has 15 residues. Germline CDR1 MNHEY, CDR2 SMNVEV (reference sequence).

The chain has TRBV30 and TRBJ1-4; 10 nucleotides agree with TRBD1. Germline CDR1 GTSNPN, CDR2 SVGIG (reference sequence). This CDR3 has 15 residues. V shed 3 bases and J 5 bases; nucleotides not matched to a gene: 6. DNA for the CDR3: TGTGCCTGGAGGGCATGGGGACAGGGGAATGAAAAACTGTTTTTT. Protein: CAWRAWGQGNEKLFF.

This chain connects TRBV28 to TRBJ2-1; TRBD2 matches at 7 bases. V lost 4 bases and J lost 7; bases outside the gene matches: 13. The CDR3 has 16 amino acids. CDR1 is MDHEN, CDR2 SYDVKM, per germline. DNA of the CDR3: TGTGCCAGCAGTTATTCGGGGGAGGGCCAGAAGAATGAGCAGTTCTTC. It codes for CASSYSGEGQKNEQFF.

This chain links TRBV29-1 with TRBJ2-7; D might be TRBD2 (5 bases). This CDR3 contains 12 residues. V gave up 4 bases and J gave up 5 bases, with 12 bases separating them. The germline V gene encodes CDR1 SQVTM and CDR2 ANQGSEA. The CDR3 loop reads CSVGAYSDEQYF. The CDR3 DNA reads TGCAGCGTTGGGGCCTATAGCGACGAGCAGTACTTC.